What follows describes a single T cell receptor (beta chain). Its matching antigen is unknown. The sample originates from a study of CXCR3-negative and CXCR3-positive naive CD8 T cells. Study results and limitations: More hydrophobic TRB CDR3s occurred in CXCR3-positive than in CXCR3-negative naive cells.

Carrying UMI labels, the TRB cDNA libraries were prepared through 5' RACE. Reprocessing the 5' RACE reads, TCRdb reports a single entry for every CDR3 protein and omits DNA. The repertoire table contains roughly 110,000 distinct CDR3 sequences. This CDR3 comprises 15 residues. The receptor was derived from a human donor in good health. Some clones in this sample may be carry-over from other donors' samples. Source material: naive CXCR3+ CD8+ T cells from blood. Subset given: CD45RO-CCR7+CD27+CD95- naive CD8+ T cells expressing CXCR3 (TNR3+). This rearrangement joins TRBV12-3 or TRBV12-4 to TRBJ2-7; TCRdb indicates TRBD2, and absent DNA this call remains unverified. The CDR3 here is CASSWLAGNRREQYF.